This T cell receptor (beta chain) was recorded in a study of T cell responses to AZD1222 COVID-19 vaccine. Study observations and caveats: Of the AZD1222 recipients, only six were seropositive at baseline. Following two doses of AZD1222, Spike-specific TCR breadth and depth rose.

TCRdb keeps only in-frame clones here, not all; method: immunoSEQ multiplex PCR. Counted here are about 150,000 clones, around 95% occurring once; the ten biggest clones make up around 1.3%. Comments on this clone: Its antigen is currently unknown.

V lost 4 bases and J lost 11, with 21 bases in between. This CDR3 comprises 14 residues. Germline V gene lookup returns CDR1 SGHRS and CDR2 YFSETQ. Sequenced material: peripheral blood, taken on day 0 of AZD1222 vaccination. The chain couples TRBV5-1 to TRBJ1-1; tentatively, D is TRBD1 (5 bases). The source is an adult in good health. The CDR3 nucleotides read TGCGCCAGCAGCCCGGTGATAGGGGCCAGGGAGGCTTTCTTT. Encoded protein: CASSPVIGAREAFF.